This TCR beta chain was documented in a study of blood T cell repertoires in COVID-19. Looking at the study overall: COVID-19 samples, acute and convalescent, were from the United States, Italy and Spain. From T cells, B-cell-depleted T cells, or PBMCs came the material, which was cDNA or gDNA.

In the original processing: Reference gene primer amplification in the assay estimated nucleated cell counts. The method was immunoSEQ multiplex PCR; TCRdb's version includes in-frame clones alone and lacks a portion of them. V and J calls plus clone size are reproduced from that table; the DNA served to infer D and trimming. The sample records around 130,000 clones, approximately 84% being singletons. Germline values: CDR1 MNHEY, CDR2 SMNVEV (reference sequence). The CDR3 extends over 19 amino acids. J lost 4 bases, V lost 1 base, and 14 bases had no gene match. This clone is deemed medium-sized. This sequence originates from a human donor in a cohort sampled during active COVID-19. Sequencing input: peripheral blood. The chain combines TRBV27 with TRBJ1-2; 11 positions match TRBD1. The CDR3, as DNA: TGTGCCAGCAGTTTATTAGGACAGGGGGCCAACTCTATTAGCTATGGCTACACCTTC. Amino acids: CASSLLGQGANSISYGYTF.